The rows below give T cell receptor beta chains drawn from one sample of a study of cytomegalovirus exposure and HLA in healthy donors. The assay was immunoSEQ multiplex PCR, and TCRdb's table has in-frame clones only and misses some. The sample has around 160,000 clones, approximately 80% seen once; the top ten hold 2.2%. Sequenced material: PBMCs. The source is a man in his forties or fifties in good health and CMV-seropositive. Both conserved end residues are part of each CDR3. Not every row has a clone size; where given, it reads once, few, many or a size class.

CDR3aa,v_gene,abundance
CASRPGLGLNEKLFF,TRBV19,NA
CAIKGTGGMGEQYF,TRBV10-3,NA
CASSPDRGYEQYF,TRBV6-4,NA
CASSPGTGVPTDTQYF,TRBV7-2,NA
CASSVALLNTGELFF,TRBV5-6,NA
CASSLGGAGARGGELFF,TRBV11-3,NA
CASRDTGLGTYEQYF,TRBV7-9,NA
CSVGGFQETQYF,TRBV29-1,NA
CASSDDSYNGYTF,TRBV6-4,NA
CASNDRGSWTEAFF,TRBV6-5,NA
CASSFSLAGGLGTGELFF,TRBV11-2,few
CASSRSVSGNTIYF,TRBV7-9,NA
CASSLTGGGTEAFF,TRBV6-5,NA
CASSLASEGAAPDEQYF,TRBV7-2,NA
CASSDLQGAYEQYF,TRBV9,NA